The rows below give T cell receptor beta chains drawn from one sample of a study of T cell responses to AZD1222 COVID-19 vaccine. Clones were sequenced by immunoSEQ multiplex PCR, and TCRdb holds only the in-frame ones, with some missing. This table holds tens of thousands of clones, around 80% found once. The sequences come from peripheral blood, collected on day 0 of AZD1222 vaccination. The receptors were gathered from an adult in good health. Both conserved end residues are part of each CDR3. Fields, in order: J gene, V gene, CDR3 protein.

J: TRBJ2-1; V: TRBV6-1; CDR3: CASSEDFGTWDEQFF
J: TRBJ2-1; V: TRBV6-5; CDR3: CASSYSLAGSYNEQFF
J: TRBJ2-3; V: TRBV2; CDR3: CASSEQTTATDTQYF
J: TRBJ2-5; V: TRBV10-3; CDR3: CAISESLPGETQYF
J: TRBJ2-5; V: TRBV29-1; CDR3: CSFSTQETQYF
J: TRBJ1-2; V: TRBV27; CDR3: CASSGRGHGYTF
J: TRBJ2-3; V: TRBV5-1; CDR3: CASSLRTGASDTQYF
J: TRBJ1-2; V: TRBV30; CDR3: CAWSDEGRANYGYTF
J: TRBJ2-3; V: TRBV10-1; CDR3: CASSPGTPDTQYF
J: TRBJ2-1; V: TRBV5-1; CDR3: CASSLAGTEQFF
J: TRBJ2-3; V: TRBV27; CDR3: CASSETGYGTDTQYF
J: TRBJ2-1; V: TRBV30; CDR3: CAWSHYNEQFF
J: TRBJ1-2; V: TRBV29-1; CDR3: CSVAPGQGVEYGYTF
J: TRBJ2-5; V: TRBV9; CDR3: CASSVAWGTTETQYF
J: TRBJ1-1; V: TRBV30; CDR3: CAWNAILNTEAFF
J: TRBJ1-2; V: TRBV2; CDR3: CASSVRADRDGYTF
J: TRBJ2-1; V: TRBV15; CDR3: CATSKFGSGDRSGEQFF
J: TRBJ2-1; V: TRBV27; CDR3: CASKRQGSSGHYNEQFF
J: TRBJ2-1; V: TRBV2; CDR3: CASRGNSGGEQFF
J: TRBJ1-2; V: TRBV5-1; CDR3: CASSVQPGQTMGYTF
J: TRBJ1-5; V: TRBV3-1/TRBV3-2; CDR3: CASSQGDAFKPQHF
J: TRBJ1-4; V: TRBV5-1; CDR3: CASSLGTGSSTNEKLFF
J: TRBJ1-1; V: TRBV2; CDR3: CASSEEGSMNTEAFF
J: TRBJ1-1; V: TRBV7-2; CDR3: CASSLVRGNTEAFF
J: TRBJ1-2; V: TRBV5-5; CDR3: CASSLQGASKNYGYTF
J: TRBJ1-4; V: TRBV6-5; CDR3: CASSEAFQEKLFF
J: TRBJ2-6; V: TRBV6-5; CDR3: CASSYSQSSGANVLTF
J: TRBJ1-1; V: TRBV19; CDR3: CASSMRGSEAFF
J: TRBJ1-2; V: TRBV10-3; CDR3: CAISESGRGRYGYTF
J: TRBJ1-1; V: TRBV29-1; CDR3: CSVEDPTGNTEAFF
J: TRBJ2-1; V: TRBV18; CDR3: CASSPGRDNEQFF
J: TRBJ2-3; V: TRBV11-2; CDR3: CASSPVASGRDTQYF
J: TRBJ1-4; V: TRBV7-9; CDR3: CASSLQGHRGEKLFF
J: TRBJ2-1; V: TRBV5-1; CDR3: CASSGGQPYNEQFF
J: TRBJ2-3; V: TRBV19; CDR3: CASTPTGLTDTQYF
J: TRBJ1-5; V: TRBV3-1/TRBV3-2; CDR3: CASSQDSQPQHF
J: TRBJ2-7; V: TRBV3-1/TRBV3-2; CDR3: CASSPVGRPPSYEQYF
J: TRBJ2-3; V: TRBV7-8; CDR3: CASSPRRASGGLTRDTQYF
J: TRBJ2-7; V: TRBV11-2; CDR3: CASSLGAPRDYEQYF
J: TRBJ2-7; V: TRBV13; CDR3: CASSSGVYEQYF
J: TRBJ1-1; V: TRBV7-9; CDR3: CASSPRSHNTEAFF
J: TRBJ2-1; V: TRBV10-3; CDR3: CAIGNNEQFF
J: TRBJ2-5; V: TRBV11-2; CDR3: CASSLSRVGRETQYF
J: TRBJ1-2; V: TRBV7-9; CDR3: CAKVRRDSNYGYTF
J: TRBJ2-2; V: TRBV2; CDR3: CASSPTGVTGELFF
J: TRBJ2-7; V: TRBV10-3; CDR3: CAIGSPPAGFYEQYF
J: TRBJ1-1; V: TRBV18; CDR3: CASSPKQTNTEAFF
J: TRBJ1-1; V: TRBV5-1; CDR3: CASSFTGGNEAFF
J: TRBJ1-5; V: TRBV20-1; CDR3: CSASAGTAVNQPQHF